This record looks at one T cell receptor (beta chain) sequence and its context. Its antigen is still unknown. The germline V and J ends were trimmed by 0 bases and 3 bases, with 6 bases remaining between them. Germline V gene lookup returns CDR1 SGHNT and CDR2 YYREEE (reference sequence). This CDR3 comprises 13 residues. These data originate in a study of T cell responses to AZD1222 COVID-19 vaccine. Study overall: Doses given second, at about 4 or about 12 weeks, were pooled. Study-wide findings and caveats: Two AZD1222 doses significantly raised spike-specific TCR breadth and depth over controls. Reportedly, nearly half of unique spike TCRs recognized epitopes outside B.1.351/B.1.1.7 mutations. Donors were chiefly white British, with a greater number of females, and clonal diversity was perhaps underestimated.

Produced via immunoSEQ multiplex PCR; TCRdb's table is partial and in-frame only. The table shows about 260,000 clones, with roughly 93% occurring only once. The chain recombines TRBV5-4 with TRBJ1-2, with D unclear. Specimen: peripheral blood, collected on day 0 of AZD1222 vaccination. The source is an adult in good health. The CDR3 region has the DNA TGTGCCAGCAGCTTGGCCGGGGACTATGGCTACACCTTC. This sequence encodes CASSLAGDYGYTF.